Each of the 31 T cell receptor beta chains below was sequenced from the same sample in a study of regulatory T cells in long-lasting Graves disease. Time point reported: newly diagnosed GD, antithyroid drugs for less than 3 months. Generation of the TCR library employed RNA extracted from PBMCs. Arm-PCR with iRepertoire HTBI primers amplified the CDR3 regions for these TCR beta libraries. TCRdb re-called the multiplex PCR reads through MiXCR, storing one row per CDR3 protein. The table lists 620,000 or so distinct CDR3 sequences, less than 20% of them singletons. These data were also reused for a study on T cells in Graves' hyperthyroidism and ophthalmopathy.

This material consisted of peripheral blood mononuclear cells (PBMCs), taken at new diagnosis, from a patient treated with antithyroid drugs. These receptors were taken from a woman under 40 with Graves disease.

In its sample, this clonotype was seen many times. The rearrangement links TRBV28 to TRBJ1-2, with 7 bases identical to TRBD1. The CDR3 loop spans 13 amino acids. Trimming cost V 5 bases and J 4 bases; bases outside gene matches: 4. Looked up from germline, CDR1 is MDHEN and CDR2 is SYDVKM. The CDR3 region is CASSLQGPYGYTF. The CDR3 nucleotides read TGTGCCAGCAGTCTACAGGGGCCCTATGGCTACACCTTC.

The V and J genes are TRBV5-4 and TRBJ1-4; no clear D. Germline V gene sequence: CDR1 SGHNT, CDR2 YYREEE (reference sequence). V lost 4 bases and J 8 bases, leaving 15 bases between the germline ends. This CDR3 comprises 14 residues. Here the CDR3 DNA reads TGTGCCAGCAGCCTTGGGGTTGCCGACGAAAAACTGTTTTTT. It translates to CASSLGVADEKLFF. Complete variable domain (other parts from reference TRBV5-4 and TRBJ1-4): ETGVTQSPTHLIKTRGQQVTLRCSSQSGHNTVSWYQQALGQGPQFIFQYYREEENGRGNFPPRFSGLQFPNYSSELNVNALELDDSALYLCASSLGVADEKLFFGSGTQLSVL.

This clonotype was observed many times. The chain has TRBV20-1 and TRBJ1-1; D gene ambiguous. Germline V gene data show CDR1 as DFQATT and CDR2 as SNEGSKA (reference sequence). Trimming shortened V by 4 bases and J by 1 base, and 7 bases separated the two germline ends. This CDR3 contains 12 residues. CDR3 in amino acids: CSATDGNTEAFF. CDR3 coding DNA: TGCAGTGCTACGGACGGGAACACTGAAGCTTTCTTT.

Regarding this clonotype: It is likely a read error: a sequence one base away is far more abundant. V usage is TRBV7-9 and J usage is TRBJ2-3; the match to TRBD2 covers 11 bases. J lost 7 bases, V lost 4 bases, and 7 bases had no gene match. Per germline, CDR1 SEHNR and CDR2 FQNEAQ (reference sequence). CDR3 length equals 15 residues. This CDR3 reads CASSSGLAGGNTQYF. The DNA of the CDR3 is TGTGCCAGCAGCTCCGGGCTAGCGGGAGGAAATACGCAGTATTTT.

This clonotype was recorded at least ten times. CDR3: CASSPSGLEQYF. The CDR3 DNA sequence: TGTGCCAGCTCGCCATCGGGGCTCGAGCAGTACTTC. The gene calls are TRBV18 and TRBJ2-7; perhaps D is TRBD1 or TRBD2 (5 bases each). Looked up from germline, CDR1 is KGHSH and CDR2 is LQKENI. V was pared by 6 bases and J by 6 bases, with 12 bases between. This CDR3 spans 12 amino acids.

This clonotype has a handful of counts. The chain carries TRBV20-1 and TRBJ1-5; TRBD1 aligns across 8 bases. The V and J ends lost 4 bases and 5 bases, in that order; junction bases with no gene match: 19. The CDR3 has 18 amino acids. Germline V gene lookup returns CDR1 DFQATT and CDR2 SNEGSKA (reference sequence). The CDR3 DNA sequence: TGCAGTGCTACCGGACAGGGTAGCGTATACAGGACATATCAGCCCCAGCATTTT. Protein: CSATGQGSVYRTYQPQHF.

The V and J genes are TRBV3-1 and TRBJ1-6, with D unclear. V lost 1 base to trimming and J lost 7 bases, with 14 bases between them. The CDR3 is 16 residues long. CDR1 is LGHDT, CDR2 YNNKEL, per germline (reference sequence). CDR3 loop: CASSQGSGAKNSPLHF. The CDR3 DNA follows: TGTGCCAGCAGCCAAGGATCGGGAGCCAAAAATTCACCCCTCCACTTT.

This clonotype was seen repeatedly, ten times or more. The rearrangement links TRBV28 to TRBJ2-7; 8 bases match TRBD2. The CDR3 contains 15 residues. CDR1 is MDHEN and CDR2 is SYDVKM in the germline V gene. V shed 5 bases, J shed 5 bases, and the junction held 11 bases outside the gene matches. The CDR3 loop is CASSPGGGVNNEQYF. The CDR3 DNA reads TGTGCCAGCAGTCCCGGGGGGGGAGTGAACAACGAGCAGTACTTC. Combining the CDR3 with reference TRBV28 and TRBJ2-7 gives the whole variable domain DVKVTQSSRYLVKRTGEKVFLECVQDMDHENMFWYRQDPGLGLRLIYFSYDVKMKEKGDIPEGYSVSREKKERFSLILESASTNQTSMYLCASSPGGGVNNEQYFGPGTRLTVT.

This clonotype was recorded a few times. The chain combines TRBV7-9 with TRBJ2-3; the D gene could be TRBD1 or TRBD2 (5 bases each). The V end lost 5 bases, the J end lost 6 bases, and 18 bases lay between the germline ends. The CDR3 is 15 residues long. CDR1 SEHNR and CDR2 FQNEAQ come from the germline V gene (reference sequence). The CDR3 DNA is TGTGCCAGCAGCGAGCTCCGGGACCCTTCGGATACGCAGTATTTT. Translation: CASSELRDPSDTQYF.

This clonotype came up a few times. The gene calls are TRBV20-1 and TRBJ2-7, with D perhaps given as TRBD1 or TRBD2 (5 bases each). The V gene lost 8 bases and the J gene lost 1 base, with 15 bases spanning the gap. There are 13 residues in the CDR3. The germline CDR1 and CDR2 sequences are DFQATT and SNEGSKA (reference sequence). CDR3 in amino acids: CSSGTQNSYEQYF. DNA of the CDR3: TGCAGTTCCGGGACGCAAAATTCCTACGAGCAGTACTTC.

This clonotype was counted at least ten times. J is TRBJ1-1 and V is TRBV2; 8 positions match TRBD1. Germline V gene lookup returns CDR1 SNHLY and CDR2 FYNNEI. V lost 9 bases to trimming and J lost 0 bases; unmatched junction nucleotides: 21. CDR3 length equals 19 residues. The CDR3 protein is CARVSSAGTGGPMNTEAFF. CDR3 coding DNA: TGTGCCAGAGTATCTTCGGCCGGGACAGGCGGACCTATGAACACTGAAGCTTTCTTT.

This clonotype was detected many times. The CDR3 DNA reads TGTGCCAGCAATAAGGCTAGCCGAGGGTCACCCCTCCACTTT. This sequence encodes CASNKASRGSPLHF. The rearrangement uses TRBV2 and TRBJ1-6; D is unresolved. Trimming cost V 7 bases and J 10 bases, with 17 bases left between them. Germline loops: CDR1 SNHLY, CDR2 FYNNEI. The length of the CDR3 is 14 residues.

Ten or more counts support this clonotype. The genes are TRBV20-1 and TRBJ1-1, with D tentatively TRBD1 (6 bases). V was cut by 8 bases and J by 5 bases, with 21 bases left in between. The CDR3 loop spans 14 amino acids. CDR1 is DFQATT and CDR2 is SNEGSKA in the germline V gene (reference sequence). CDR3 coding DNA: TGCAGTACTGGGGGGCTGATCGGAGGGACTGAAGCTTTCTTT. Translation: CSTGGLIGGTEAFF.

The sample holds a few counts of this clonotype. A single base separates this from a much larger clone, so it may be a read error. The gene calls are TRBV28 and TRBJ1-5; no clear D. The V gene lost 5 bases and the J gene lost 0 bases, with 8 bases spanning the gap. Germline values: CDR1 MDHEN, CDR2 SYDVKM. The length of the CDR3 is 14 residues. The CDR3 nucleotides read TGTGCCAGCAGTCATATTGATAGCAATCAGCCCCAGCATTTT. This encodes CASSHIDSNQPQHF. Supplemented by reference TRBV28 and TRBJ1-5, the full variable domain reads DVKVTQSSRYLVKRTGEKVFLECVQDMDHENMFWYRQDPGLGLRLIYFSYDVKMKEKGDIPEGYSVSREKKERFSLILESASTNQTSMYLCASSHIDSNQPQHFGDGTRLSIL.

This clonotype was picked up many times. The CDR3 DNA follows: TGTGCCAGCTCATTAACCCAGGGACGTCCCCAGTACTTC. It codes for CASSLTQGRPQYF. V is TRBV27 and J is TRBJ2-5; D might be TRBD1 or TRBD2, each matching 5 bases. CDR1 MNHEY and CDR2 SMNVEV come from the germline V gene (reference sequence). The CDR3 covers 13 residues. V lost 8 bases and J lost 9, with 19 bases in between.

The chain couples TRBV29-1 to TRBJ2-5; D is perhaps TRBD2 (5 bases). V was clipped by 4 bases and J by 2 bases, with 14 bases between them. The CDR3 covers 14 residues. CDR1 is SQVTM, CDR2 ANQGSEA, per germline. CDR3 protein: CSVGINGLQETQYF. The CDR3 DNA reads as TGCAGCGTTGGTATCAACGGACTTCAAGAGACCCAGTACTTC.

This clonotype has more than one count but fewer than ten. V and J are TRBV11-2 and TRBJ1-6, with TRBD1 as a possible D gene (5 bases). There are 16 residues in the CDR3. Germline V lookup: CDR1 SGHAT, CDR2 FQNNGV. The germline V and J ends were trimmed by 7 bases and 8 bases, with 21 bases remaining between them. The CDR3 loop reads CASTPLKAGRHSPLHF. Written as DNA, the CDR3 is TGTGCCAGCACCCCTCTCAAGGCAGGGAGGCATTCACCCCTCCACTTT. Together with reference TRBV11-2 and TRBJ1-6, the CDR3 gives the full variable domain: EAGVAQSPRYKIIEKRQSVAFWCNPISGHATLYWYQQILGQGPKLLIQFQNNGVVDDSQLPKDRFSAERLKGVDSTLKIQPAKLEDSAVYLCASTPLKAGRHSPLHFGNGTRLTVT.

The chain combines TRBV18 with TRBJ2-7, with 8 bases lining up with TRBD1. The germline gives CDR1 KGHSH, CDR2 LQKENI. This CDR3 is 16 amino acids long. Unmatched junction bases numbered 10, after V lost 4 bases and J lost 2 bases. As DNA, the CDR3 is TGTGCCAGCTCACAACCAGACAGGGGAGTCCCCTACGAGCAGTACTTC. It specifies CASSQPDRGVPYEQYF.

This clonotype appeared many times. This chain uses TRBV18 with TRBJ2-7, with a tentative D call TRBD1 (6 bases). CDR1 is KGHSH, CDR2 LQKENI, per germline. This CDR3 region has 11 residues. The V and J ends lost 3 bases and 6 bases respectively, with 6 bases between them. The CDR3 is CASSPDSEQYF. CDR3 DNA: TGTGCCAGCTCACCGGACAGCGAGCAGTACTTC.

This clonotype has a handful of counts. This chain connects TRBV20-1 to TRBJ2-5, with D tentatively TRBD2 (7 bases). Per germline, CDR1 DFQATT and CDR2 SNEGSKA (reference sequence). The CDR3 is 14 residues long. V shed 5 bases and J shed 5 bases, with 18 bases lying between them. The CDR3 reads CSAGRPGGLETQYF. Written as DNA, the CDR3 is TGCAGTGCTGGTAGACCCGGGGGGCTGGAGACCCAGTACTTC.

The rearrangement uses TRBV19 and TRBJ2-7, with 12 bases fitting TRBD2. CDR1 and CDR2 (germline): LNHDA, SQIVND (reference sequence). Trimming removed 8 bases from V and 2 bases from J; junction bases left unmatched: 4. The CDR3 length is 14 residues. The CDR3 protein is CASSSGRVTYEQYF. As DNA, the CDR3 is TGTGCCAGTTCTAGCGGGAGGGTTACCTACGAGCAGTACTTC.

This CDR3 reads CATSRQPNEKLFF. The CDR3 region has the DNA TGTGCCACCAGCCGACAGCCTAATGAAAAACTGTTTTTT. This chain links TRBV10-3 with TRBJ1-4; D may be TRBD1 (5 bases). Deletions cut 10 bases from V and 3 bases from J, with 12 bases between. This CDR3 comprises 13 residues. Germline CDR1 and CDR2: ENHRY and SYGVKD.

At least ten counts were recorded for this clonotype. The CDR3 DNA reads TGTGCCAGCATGGGCCGATTGAACACTGAAGCTTTCTTT. Translated: CASMGRLNTEAFF. This chain links TRBV6-1 with TRBJ1-1, with D hard to call. V lost 7 bases to trimming and J lost 0 bases, with 9 bases between them. The CDR3 sequence is 13 residues long. The germline V gene encodes CDR1 MNHNS and CDR2 SASEGT.

This clonotype appeared many times. This chain uses TRBV27 with TRBJ2-5; the match to TRBD2 covers 7 bases. The CDR3 runs to 16 residues. V dropped 6 bases and J dropped 2; count of bases not matched to a gene: 12. Germline V gives CDR1 MNHEY, CDR2 SMNVEV (reference sequence). CDR3 DNA: TGTGCCAGCAGAAACTTGACTCTAGCGGCGCAAGAGACCCAGTACTTC. Residues: CASRNLTLAAQETQYF.

This clonotype was counted many times. V usage is TRBV29-1 and J usage is TRBJ2-3; 7 positions agree with TRBD2. Germline V CDR1 and CDR2: SQVTM, ANQGSEA. The CDR3 is made up of 16 amino acids. The V gene end was trimmed by 4 bases and the J gene end by 2 bases; junction bases not matched to a gene: 12. CDR3 residues: CSVGLSQRGFTDTQYF. The CDR3 DNA follows: TGCAGCGTTGGGCTCTCCCAGCGGGGTTTCACAGATACGCAGTATTTT.

The rearrangement uses TRBV7-3 and TRBJ1-6; TRBD1 is a possible D gene (6 bases). V lost 2 bases to trimming and J lost 10 bases, with 12 bases between them. Looked up from germline, CDR1 is SGHTA and CDR2 is FQGTGA. This CDR3 comprises 14 residues. The CDR3 nucleotides are TGTGCCAGCAGCTTAGGACAGTTTAAATCACCCCTCCACTTT. This encodes CASSLGQFKSPLHF.

This clonotype occurred a few times. This rearrangement joins TRBV6-5 to TRBJ1-6, with TRBD1 matching 7 bases. The CDR3 totals 16 residues. V lost 0 bases, J lost 6 bases, and 5 bases stayed unmatched. Germline V CDR1 and CDR2: MNHEY, SVGAGI. The CDR3 DNA reads TGTGCCAGCAGTTACTCTCCGGGACAGACTAATTCACCCCTCCACTTT. It yields the protein CASSYSPGQTNSPLHF.

This clonotype has only a few counts. The gene calls are TRBV3-1 and TRBJ2-3; 7 bases match TRBD1. Germline V gene sequence: CDR1 LGHDT, CDR2 YNNKEL (reference sequence). CDR3 size: 15 residues. V lost 9 bases to trimming and J lost 4 bases; unmatched junction nucleotides: 13. This CDR3 is CASKSGTVTADTQYF. CDR3 nucleotides: TGTGCCAGTAAATCCGGGACAGTCACGGCAGATACGCAGTATTTT.

This clonotype was recorded many times. The chain combines TRBV7-8 with TRBJ2-7; D possibly corresponds to TRBD2 (6 bases). Between the trimmed V and J ends, which lost 2 bases and 2 bases, there was a span of 13 bases. Germline CDR1 reads SGHVS; CDR2 reads FQNEAQ. The CDR3 contains 15 residues. CDR3 sequence: CASSLNDGRTYEQYF. The CDR3 DNA reads as TGTGCCAGCAGCTTAAACGACGGGAGAACCTACGAGCAGTACTTC.

Points on this clonotype: Given a much more abundant clone one base away, this may be a read error. V usage is TRBV6-1 and J usage is TRBJ1-1; D is ambiguous. Germline V gene lookup returns CDR1 MNHNS and CDR2 SASEGT. This CDR3 is built from 14 residues. The CDR3 protein is CASWRRYLNTEALF. For the CDR3, the DNA is TGTGCCAGCTGGCGTAGGTATTTGAACACTGAAGCTCTCTTT.

The table lists this clonotype with a few counts. V and J are TRBV18 and TRBJ2-5; 7 bases line up with TRBD1. Germline CDR1 is KGHSH and CDR2 is LQKENI. After removal of 6 bases from V and 5 bases from J, the junction contained 9 bases not matched to a gene. This CDR3 has 14 residues. The CDR3 DNA is TGTGCCAGCTCCGGGGACAGCTGGATGGAGACCCAGTACTTC. This codes for CASSGDSWMETQYF.